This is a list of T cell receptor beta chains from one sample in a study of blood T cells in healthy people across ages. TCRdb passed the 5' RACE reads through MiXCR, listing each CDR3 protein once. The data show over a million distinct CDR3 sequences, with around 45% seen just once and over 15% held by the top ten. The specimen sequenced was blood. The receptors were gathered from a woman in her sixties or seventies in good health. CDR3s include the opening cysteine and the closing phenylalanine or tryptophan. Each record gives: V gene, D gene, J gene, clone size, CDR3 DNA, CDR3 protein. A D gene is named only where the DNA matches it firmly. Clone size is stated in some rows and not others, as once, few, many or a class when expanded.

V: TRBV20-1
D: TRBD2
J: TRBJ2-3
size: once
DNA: TGCAGTGCTTCTAGCGGGGGCCCCCCGGGTACGCAGTATTTT
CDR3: CSASSGGPPGTQYF

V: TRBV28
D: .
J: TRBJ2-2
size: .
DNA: TGTGCCAGCAGTTTGGGGGCCCAAAACACCGGGGAGCTGTTTTTT
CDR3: CASSLGAQNTGELFF

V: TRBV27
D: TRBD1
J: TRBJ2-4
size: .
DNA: TGTGCCAGCAGTCCACGGACAGGGAGGAACATTCAGTACTTC
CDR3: CASSPRTGRNIQYF

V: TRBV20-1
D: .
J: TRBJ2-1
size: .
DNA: TGCAGTGCTAGAGATCCTTTCAACAATGAGCAGTTCTTC
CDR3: CSARDPFNNEQFF

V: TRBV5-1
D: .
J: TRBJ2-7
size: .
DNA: TGCGCCAGCAGCTCCCAGTCTAGCGTTACGCGGTACGAGCAGTACTTC
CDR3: CASSSQSSVTRYEQYF

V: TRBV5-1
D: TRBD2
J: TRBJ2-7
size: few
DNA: TGCGCCAGCACCCCGAGGGGAGGGCTTTTGAACGAGCAGTACTTC
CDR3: CASTPRGGLLNEQYF

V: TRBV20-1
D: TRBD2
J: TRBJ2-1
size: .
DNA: TGCAGTGCTAGCGTAGCGGGAGAAAGGTACAATGAGCAGTTCTTC
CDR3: CSASVAGERYNEQFF

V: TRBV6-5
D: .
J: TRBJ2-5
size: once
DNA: TGTGCCGGCAGTAGCGAACAGGGTGGGGAGACCCAGTACTTC
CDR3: CAGSSEQGGETQYF

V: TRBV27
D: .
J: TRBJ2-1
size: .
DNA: TGTGCCAGCAGTCTCAGTCCTAATGAGCAGTTCTTC
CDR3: CASSLSPNEQFF

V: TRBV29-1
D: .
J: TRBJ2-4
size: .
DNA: TGCAGCGTTAAACAGGGTAATGAAAACATTCAGTACTTC
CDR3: CSVKQGNENIQYF

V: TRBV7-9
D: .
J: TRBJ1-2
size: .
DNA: TGTGCCAGCAGCTCGCCGGAACCCGGTCAAGAAGGCTACACCTTC
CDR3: CASSSPEPGQEGYTF

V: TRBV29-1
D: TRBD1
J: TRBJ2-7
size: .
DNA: TGCAGCGTTGTGGGGACAGGGCCTGGGAAGTACTTC
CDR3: CSVVGTGPGKYF

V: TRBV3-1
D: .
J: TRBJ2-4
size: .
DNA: TGTGCCAGCAGCCAAGATCTACTAGCCAAAAACATTCAGTACTTC
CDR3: CASSQDLLAKNIQYF

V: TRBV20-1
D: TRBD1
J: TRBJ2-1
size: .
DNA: TGCAGTGTTAGGGGTAGCAGGGGGTACAATGAGCAGTTCTTC
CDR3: CSVRGSRGYNEQFF

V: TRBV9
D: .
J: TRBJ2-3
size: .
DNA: TGTGCCAGCAGCGTAGGACTCACAGATACGCAGTATTTT
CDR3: CASSVGLTDTQYF

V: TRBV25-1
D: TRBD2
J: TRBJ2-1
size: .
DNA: TGTGCCAGCAGGGGAGCGGGAGAGGCTAATGAGCAGTTCTTC
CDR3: CASRGAGEANEQFF

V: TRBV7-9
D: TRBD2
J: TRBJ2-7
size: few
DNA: TGTGCCAGCAGCACAGAGGGACTAGCGGGACTTAACGAGCAGTACTTC
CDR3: CASSTEGLAGLNEQYF

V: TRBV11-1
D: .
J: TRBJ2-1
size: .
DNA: TGTGCCAGCAGCCCCCGGGATCAGGTCAATAATGAGCAGTTCTTC
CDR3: CASSPRDQVNNEQFF

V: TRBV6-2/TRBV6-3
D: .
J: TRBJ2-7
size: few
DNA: TGTGCCAGCAGTTACTCGACTTTCGAGCAGTACTTC
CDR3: CASSYSTFEQYF

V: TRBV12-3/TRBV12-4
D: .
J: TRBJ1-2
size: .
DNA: TGTGCCAGCAGTGTGAGGGATGACTATGGCTACACCTTC
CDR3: CASSVRDDYGYTF

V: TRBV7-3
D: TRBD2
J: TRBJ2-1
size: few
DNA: TGTGCCAGCAGCTTAACCGGGACTAGCGGGATGGGTGAGCAGTTCTTC
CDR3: CASSLTGTSGMGEQFF

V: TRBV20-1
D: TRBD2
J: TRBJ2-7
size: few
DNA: TGCAGTGCTAGAGCGGGCGGGAGGGCCGAATCCTACGAGCAGTACTTC
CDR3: CSARAGGRAESYEQYF

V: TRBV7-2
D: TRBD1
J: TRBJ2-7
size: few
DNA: TGTGCCAGCAGGGGCCGGGACAGGTCCTACGAGCAGTACTTC
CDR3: CASRGRDRSYEQYF

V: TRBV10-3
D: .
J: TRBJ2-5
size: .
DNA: TGTGCAACAGCCCGGGACCCAGGTAGGGGGACCCAGTACTTC
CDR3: CATARDPGRGTQYF

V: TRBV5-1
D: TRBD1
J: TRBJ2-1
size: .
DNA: TGCGCCAGCAGCACCGACAGGGGGTCCTACAATGAGCAGTTCTTC
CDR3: CASSTDRGSYNEQFF

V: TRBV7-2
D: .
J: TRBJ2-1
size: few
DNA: TGTGCCAGCAGCCGACAGAGAAGCTCCTACAATGAGCAGTTCTTC
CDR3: CASSRQRSSYNEQFF

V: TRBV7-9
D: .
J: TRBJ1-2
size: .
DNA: TGTGCCAGCAGCCCCAACCCGACAACTAACTATGGCTACACCTTC
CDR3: CASSPNPTTNYGYTF

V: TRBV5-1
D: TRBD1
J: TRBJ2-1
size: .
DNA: TGCGCCAGCAGCCCGGGACAGGCTTACAATGAGCAGTTCTTC
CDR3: CASSPGQAYNEQFF

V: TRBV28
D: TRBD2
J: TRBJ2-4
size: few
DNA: TGTGCCAGCAGTTCGCCAGCGGGAGAGGCCAAAAACATTCAGTACTTC
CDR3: CASSSPAGEAKNIQYF

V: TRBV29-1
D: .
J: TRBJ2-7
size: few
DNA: TGCAGCGTTGGCGAAAGAGGGGTCCTAGCCTACGAGCAGTACTTC
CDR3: CSVGERGVLAYEQYF

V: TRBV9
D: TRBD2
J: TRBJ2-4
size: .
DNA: TGTGCCAGCAGCCTGGGACTAGTCGGAAACATTCAGTACTTC
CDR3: CASSLGLVGNIQYF

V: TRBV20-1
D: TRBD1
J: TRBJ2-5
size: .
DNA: TGCAGTGCCCGACAGGGGGTAGAAGAGACCCAGTACTTC
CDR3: CSARQGVEETQYF

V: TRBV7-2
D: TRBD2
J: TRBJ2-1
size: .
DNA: TGTGCCAGCAGCTTAGAGTCGAGCGGGGGCTACAATGAGCAGTTCTTC
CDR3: CASSLESSGGYNEQFF

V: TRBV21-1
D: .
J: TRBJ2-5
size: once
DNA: TGTGCCAGCGATAGGGGGCAGCATCAAGAGACCCAGTACTTC
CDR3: CASDRGQHQETQYF

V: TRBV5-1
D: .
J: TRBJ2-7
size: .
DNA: TGCGCCAGCAGCTTCGGGCAGGGGAGGACCTACGAGCAGTACTTC
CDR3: CASSFGQGRTYEQYF

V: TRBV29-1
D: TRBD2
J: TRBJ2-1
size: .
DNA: TGCAGCGTTGAAGGTCTCGTGACTAGCGGGTCCTACAATGAGCAGTTCTTC
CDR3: CSVEGLVTSGSYNEQFF

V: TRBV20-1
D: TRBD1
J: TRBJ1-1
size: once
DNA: TGCAGTGTCCTGACAGGGGGCTACACTGAAGCTTTCTTT
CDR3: CSVLTGGYTEAFF

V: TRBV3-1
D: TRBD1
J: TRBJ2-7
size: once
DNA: TGTGCCAGCAGCCACAGGACAGGGTCCCACGAGCAGTACTTC
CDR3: CASSHRTGSHEQYF

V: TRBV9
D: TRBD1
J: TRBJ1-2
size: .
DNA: TGTGCCAGCAGCGAATCTAGAGGACAGGATTCCAACTATGGCTACACCTTC
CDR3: CASSESRGQDSNYGYTF

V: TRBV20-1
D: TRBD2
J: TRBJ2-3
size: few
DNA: TGCAGTGCTAGAGTGAGAATAGCGGGAGCGGCGCAGTATTTT
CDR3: CSARVRIAGAAQYF